This entry describes one T cell receptor (beta chain). With 4 bases removed from V and 4 bases from J, the gap between germline ends came to 11 bases. The CDR3 runs 13 residues. Germline CDR1 SGHDN, CDR2 FVKESK. This specimen belongs to a study of T cell changes during pregnancy in multiple sclerosis. The method was immunoSEQ multiplex PCR; TCRdb's version includes in-frame clones alone and lacks a portion of them. This table has about 32,000 clones, around 89% appearing once. The receptor's source is a female donor with multiple sclerosis, enrolled in a pregnancy study. Source: CD8+ T cells from peripheral blood mononuclear cells, taken in the third trimester of pregnancy. This chain connects TRBV14 to TRBJ2-7, with D tentatively TRBD2 (6 bases). Here the CDR3 reads CASSPGRTYEQYF. CDR3 DNA: TGTGCCAGCAGCCCAGGGAGGACGTACGAGCAGTACTTC.